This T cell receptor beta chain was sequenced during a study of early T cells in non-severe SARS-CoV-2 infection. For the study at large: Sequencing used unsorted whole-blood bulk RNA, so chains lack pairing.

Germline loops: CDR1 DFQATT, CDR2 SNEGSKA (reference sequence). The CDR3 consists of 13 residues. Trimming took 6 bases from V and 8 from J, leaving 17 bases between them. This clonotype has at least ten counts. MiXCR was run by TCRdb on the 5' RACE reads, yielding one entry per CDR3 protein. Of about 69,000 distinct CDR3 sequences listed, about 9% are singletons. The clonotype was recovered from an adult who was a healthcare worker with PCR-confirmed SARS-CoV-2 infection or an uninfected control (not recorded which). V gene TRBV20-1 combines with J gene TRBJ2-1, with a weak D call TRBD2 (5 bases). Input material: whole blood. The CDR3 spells CSALGPRRYEQFF. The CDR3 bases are TGCAGTGCCCTCGGGCCTCGGAGGTATGAGCAGTTCTTC.